The 21 T cell receptor beta chains reported below all come from one sample, sequenced in a study of regulatory T cells in long-lasting Graves disease. Stated time point: persistent/refractory GD, antithyroid drugs over 5 years with positive TRAb. Generation of the TCR library employed RNA extracted from PBMCs. To make TCR beta libraries, researchers used iRepertoire HTBI primers and Arm-PCR of CDR3 regions. One entry per CDR3 protein results from TCRdb running MiXCR on the multiplex PCR reads. The data hold 350,000 to 500,000 distinct CDR3 sequences, with approximately 22% observed a single time. Sequenced material: peripheral blood mononuclear cells (PBMCs), taken when the disease was refractory, from a patient treated with antithyroid drugs. The receptors derive from a female donor with Graves disease.

This clonotype appeared many times. Here the CDR3 reads CASSSGTSDEQYF. The CDR3 region has the DNA TGTGCCAGCAGCTCAGGGACTAGCGACGAGCAGTACTTC. This chain uses TRBV7-9 with TRBJ2-7, with 10 positions matching TRBD2. The CDR3 totals 13 residues. After removal of 4 bases from V and 5 bases from J, the junction contained 2 bases not matched to a gene. Looked up from germline, CDR1 is SEHNR and CDR2 is FQNEAQ (reference sequence).

This clonotype came up many times. The chain joins TRBV7-2 to TRBJ2-7; D might be TRBD1 (5 bases). The CDR3 sequence is 15 residues long. V was pared by 0 bases and J by 0 bases, with 9 bases between. Germline V gene sequence: CDR1 SGHTA, CDR2 FQGNSA. CDR3 region: CASSLAQGPSYEQYF. The CDR3 nucleotides read TGTGCCAGCAGCTTAGCGCAGGGTCCCTCCTACGAGCAGTACTTC.

This clonotype has a count of ten or more. The chain is built from TRBV6-1 and TRBJ2-5; a weak D match, TRBD2 (5 bases). The length of the CDR3 is 13 residues. V shed 10 bases and J shed 2 bases, with 14 bases lying between them. CDR1 is MNHNS and CDR2 is SASEGT in the germline V gene. In nucleotides, the CDR3 is TGTGCCACCACCTTCACGGGACAAGAGACCCAGTACTTC. Its translation is CATTFTGQETQYF.

Notes on this clonotype: A much more abundant neighbour one base away suggests this may be a read error. This chain joins TRBV3-1 and TRBJ2-5; a possible D gene is TRBD1 (5 bases). Germline V lookup: CDR1 LGHDT, CDR2 YNNKEL (reference sequence). The CDR3 contains 15 residues. CDR3 in DNA: TGTGCCAACAGCCCCCCCGCAGGGTACCAAGAGACCCAGTACTTC. This sequence encodes CANSPPAGYQETQYF.

The chain employs TRBV4-1 and TRBJ2-7; 7 bases match TRBD2. This CDR3 has 16 residues. With V trimmed by 0 bases and J by 2 bases, 7 bases remained unmatched. In germline, CDR1 is MGHRA, CDR2 YSYEKL. In DNA form, the CDR3 reads TGCGCCAGCAGCCAAGATAGTCTAGCGGTGGCCTACGAGCAGTACTTC. It translates to CASSQDSLAVAYEQYF.

Regarding this clonotype: This may be a read error: a much more frequent sequence differs by one nucleotide. The chain uses TRBV12-3 or TRBV12-4 and TRBJ2-7; 7 bases are shared with TRBD2. The V gene end was trimmed by 1 base and the J gene end by 5 bases; junction bases not matched to a gene: 8. The length of the CDR3 is 15 residues. CDR3 protein: CASSLEGAGSDEQYF. CDR3 bases: TGTGCCAGCAGTTTAGAGGGAGCGGGATCTGACGAGCAGTACTTC.

This chain joins TRBV5-4 and TRBJ2-4; 8 bases line up with TRBD2. This CDR3 is 16 amino acids long. V lost 7 bases, J lost 6 bases, and 15 bases stayed unmatched. In germline, CDR1 is SGHNT, CDR2 YYREEE (reference sequence). The CDR3 here is CASRSDLAGQGNIQYF. The DNA for the CDR3 is TGTGCCAGCCGCTCCGATCTAGCGGGTCAGGGAAACATTCAGTACTTC.

There are many counts of this clonotype. The chain's CDR3 is CATSREPGGAGGELFF. The CDR3 region has the DNA TGTGCCACCAGCAGAGAACCAGGGGGCGCCGGCGGGGAGCTGTTTTTT. The gene calls are TRBV15 and TRBJ2-2, with 8 bases matching TRBD1. The CDR3 spans 16 residues. Germline assignment: CDR1 LNHNV and CDR2 YYDKDF (reference sequence). V lost 0 bases, J lost 7 bases, and 7 bases stayed unmatched.

This rearrangement joins TRBV20-1 to TRBJ2-7, with D unclear. Between the trimmed V and J ends, which lost 3 bases and 2 bases, there was a span of 8 bases. The CDR3 runs 12 residues. Germline CDR1 DFQATT, CDR2 SNEGSKA (reference sequence). The CDR3 region has the DNA TGCAGTGCTAGCGGGTTGGCCTACGAGCAGTACTTC. Translating gives CSASGLAYEQYF.

This clonotype has ten or more counts. This chain uses TRBV10-3 with TRBJ1-2; D not certain. V shed 2 bases and J shed 2 bases, with 3 bases lying between them. Germline CDR1 ENHRY, CDR2 SYGVKD. This CDR3 region has 12 residues. The CDR3 nucleotides are TGTGCCATCAGTGAGGAGAACTATGGCTACACCTTC. Translation gives CAISEENYGYTF.

This clonotype was detected ten times or more. The chain joins TRBV11-1 to TRBJ2-7; TRBD2 matches at 9 bases. Germline CDR1 is SGHAT and CDR2 is FQDESV (reference sequence). The ends lost 5 bases at V and 0 bases at J; junction bases unmatched: 8. The CDR3 consists of 16 residues. CDR3 amino acids: CASSRKTSGGSYEQYF. Written as DNA, the CDR3 is TGTGCCAGCAGCAGAAAGACTAGCGGAGGCTCCTACGAGCAGTACTTC.

This clonotype has more than one count but fewer than ten. The chain joins TRBV4-1 to TRBJ1-3; no clear D gene. This CDR3 is 17 amino acids long. Trimming shortened V by 1 base and J by 0 bases, and 13 bases separated the two germline ends. Germline V lookup: CDR1 MGHRA, CDR2 YSYEKL. The CDR3 here is CASSQGEVLTSGNTIYF. The CDR3 coding sequence is TGCGCCAGCAGCCAAGGGGAGGTCCTTACCTCTGGAAACACCATATATTTT.

The V call is TRBV7-6, the J call TRBJ2-1; D is possibly TRBD2 (6 bases). This CDR3 spans 15 amino acids. Per the germline V gene, CDR1 is SGHVS and CDR2 is FNYEAQ. V was shortened by 7 bases and J by 3 bases, with 16 bases between the two germline ends. CDR3 sequence (DNA): TGTGCCAGCACTGACGGGGGATCCGTCTACAATGAGCAGTTCTTC. It is translated as CASTDGGSVYNEQFF.

V gene TRBV20-1 combines with J gene TRBJ2-2, with D possibly TRBD1 on 6 matching bases. The CDR3 covers 16 residues. Germline V CDR1 and CDR2: DFQATT, SNEGSKA (reference sequence). V was shortened by 2 bases and J by 7 bases, with 20 bases between the two germline ends. The CDR3 here is CSARPTTRGRNGELFF. The CDR3 coding sequence is TGCAGTGCTAGACCCACGACCAGGGGTCGGAACGGGGAGCTGTTTTTT.

This clonotype was picked up many times. The V call is TRBV12-3 or TRBV12-4, the J call TRBJ2-7; D perhaps matches TRBD2 (6 bases). This CDR3 contains 16 residues. Trimming pared 5 bases from V and 3 bases from J, leaving 20 bases between. In DNA form, the CDR3 reads TGTGCCAGCAGTCTCGGTGGAGCGGGTGGGATCTACGAGCAGTACTTC. Residues: CASSLGGAGGIYEQYF.

The rearrangement links TRBV2 to TRBJ1-1, with a tentative D call TRBD1 (6 bases). CDR3 length equals 15 residues. Germline loops: CDR1 SNHLY, CDR2 FYNNEI. Trimming cost V 6 bases and J 1 base, with 15 bases left between them. The CDR3 is CASRTDWGPNTEAFF. The CDR3 coding sequence is TGTGCCAGCAGGACCGACTGGGGGCCGAACACTGAAGCTTTCTTT.

The V and J genes are TRBV27 and TRBJ2-7; D may correspond to TRBD1 or TRBD2 (5 bases each). V lost 6 bases, J lost 7 bases, and 22 bases lay in between. This CDR3 comprises 15 residues. CDR1 is MNHEY, CDR2 SMNVEV, per germline (reference sequence). This CDR3 reads CASSPTWGLSGEQYF. CDR3 coding DNA: TGTGCCAGCAGCCCCACCTGGGGGTTGTCGGGTGAGCAGTACTTC.

This clonotype appeared many times. This chain uses TRBV2 with TRBJ1-5, with D hard to call. Germline V gene lookup returns CDR1 SNHLY and CDR2 FYNNEI. There are 15 residues in the CDR3. V was trimmed by 2 bases and J by 6 bases, leaving 14 bases between them. CDR3 residues: CASSEKGIGVQPQHF. CDR3 nucleotides: TGTGCCAGCAGTGAAAAGGGTATCGGTGTTCAGCCCCAGCATTTT.

This clonotype was observed a few times. This chain connects TRBV5-1 to TRBJ2-2; no definite D call. Germline CDR1 and CDR2: SGHRS and YFSETQ. There are 14 residues in the CDR3. V lost 2 bases to trimming and J lost 0 bases, with 5 bases between them. CDR3 protein: CASSFYPNTGELFF. The CDR3 DNA follows: TGCGCCAGCAGCTTTTACCCGAACACCGGGGAGCTGTTTTTT. The full variable domain, completed using reference TRBV5-1 and TRBJ2-2, is KAGVTQTPRYLIKTRGQQVTLSCSPISGHRSVSWYQQTPGQGLQFLFEYFSETQRNKGNFPGRFSGRQFSNSRSEMNVSTLELGDSALYLCASSFYPNTGELFFGEGSRLTVL.

Many counts were recorded for this clonotype. DNA for the CDR3: TGTGCCAGCACGGGGGAGGGGGCAGGTTTTGAAAACATTCAGTACTTC. Its protein is CASTGEGAGFENIQYF. V is TRBV28 and J is TRBJ2-4; the D call may be TRBD1 or TRBD2 (7 bases each). This CDR3 is built from 16 residues. Germline CDR1 is MDHEN and CDR2 is SYDVKM. V was shortened by 7 bases and J by 5 bases, with 21 bases between the two germline ends.

This sequence joins TRBV2 and TRBJ2-1, with D possibly being TRBD2 (6 bases). The CDR3 spans 14 residues. CDR1 is SNHLY, CDR2 FYNNEI, per germline. V was shortened by 4 bases and J by 5 bases, with 12 bases between the two germline ends. CDR3 nucleotides: TGTGCCAGCAGTGCTCTAGCGTCAGACAATGAGCAGTTCTTC. Its protein product is CASSALASDNEQFF. The entire variable domain, with the rest obtained from reference TRBV2 and TRBJ2-1, is as follows: EPEVTQTPSHQVTQMGQEVILRCVPISNHLYFYWYRQILGQKVEFLVSFYNNEISEKSEIFDDQFSVERPDGSNFTLKIRSTKLEDSAMYFCASSALASDNEQFFGPGTRLTVL.